This entry describes one T cell receptor (beta chain). Under the authors' procedure: Scientists estimated how many nucleated cells there were by amplifying reference gene primers. The protocol was immunoSEQ multiplex PCR, while the TCRdb copy is restricted to in-frame clones and leaves out a portion. The D gene and trimming were derived from the DNA, and the V and J assignments and clone size from that table. The sample contains 15,000 to 17,000 clones, 70% to 90% of which appear only once. These data are taken from a study of blood T cell repertoires in COVID-19. V was pared by 2 bases and J by 7 bases, with 8 bases of the junction left unmatched. Germline-derived CDR1 and CDR2 are SGHTA and FQGNSA. The CDR3 totals 16 residues.

The sequencing input was peripheral blood. The V gene is TRBV7-2, the J gene TRBJ2-1; the match to TRBD2 covers 10 bases. The clonotype comes from a man between 70 and 80 years old in a cohort sampled during active COVID-19. The DNA for the CDR3 is TGTGCCAGCAGCTTACAAGCGGGAGGGCCGAGGAATGAGCAGTTCTTC. It yields the protein CASSLQAGGPRNEQFF.